Below, 31 T cell receptor beta chains from the same sample are listed, as sequenced in a study of cytomegalovirus exposure and HLA in healthy donors (dated by TCRdb to 2015 to 2018). The receptor library was made with the immunoSEQ multiplex PCR assay. A mixture of 60 forward primers for TCR Vbeta segments and 13 reverse primers for TCR Jbeta segments was used in the multiplex PCR. As stored in TCRdb, this immuneACCESS dataset retains in-frame rearrangements with V and J assigned. A fraction of the clones does not appear; measured against another copy, unresolved V genes explain less than half of the discrepancy, and the remainder lacks a known reason. The sample table contains 150,000 to 250,000 clones; only one count was recorded for roughly 78% of them. 1.5% of the sample comes from the top ten. The sample taken for sequencing was PBMCs. Source of these receptors: a girl aged 5-17 years in good health and CMV-seropositive.

The chain is built from TRBV5-6 and TRBJ2-7; tentatively, D is TRBD1 (6 bases). CDR1 and CDR2 from the germline V gene are SGHDT and YYEEEE. V lost 6 bases and J 7 bases, leaving 20 bases between the germline ends. The CDR3 runs 14 residues. The CDR3 protein is CASTYPGGPGEQYF. The CDR3 DNA sequence: TGTGCCAGCACCTACCCTGGGGGCCCGGGGGAGCAGTACTTC.

This chain connects TRBV11-2 to TRBJ2-1, with 7 bases that match TRBD1. The CDR3 runs 16 residues. CDR1 is SGHAT and CDR2 is FQNNGV in the germline V gene. The V gene end was trimmed by 4 bases and the J gene end by 4 bases; junction bases not matched to a gene: 10. In DNA, the CDR3 is TGTGCCAGCAGCTCCCCCCTTGACAGGGCGTACAATGAGCAGTTCTTC. Translating it yields CASSSPLDRAYNEQFF.

This rearrangement joins TRBV11-2 to TRBJ2-7; tentatively, D is TRBD1 (6 bases). Trimming shortened V by 0 bases and J by 2 bases, and 11 bases separated the two germline ends. This CDR3 has 15 amino acids. Germline CDR1 and CDR2: SGHAT and FQNNGV. This chain's CDR3 is CASSLDQGTTYEQYF. The CDR3 DNA sequence: TGTGCCAGCAGCTTAGATCAGGGGACCACCTACGAGCAGTACTTC.

V and J are TRBV7-2 and TRBJ1-6, with D unclear. CDR3 length: 13 amino acids. CDR1 SGHTA and CDR2 FQGNSA come from the germline V gene. The germline V and J ends were trimmed by 0 bases and 13 bases, with 10 bases remaining between them. The CDR3 sequence: CASSLAREVPLHF. The CDR3 DNA is TGTGCCAGCAGCTTAGCGAGAGAGGTCCCCCTCCACTTT.

This clone was picked up many times. The CDR3 nucleotides are TGTGCCAGCAGCTTTGGGACTCCCGTCTCTGGGGCCAACGTCCTGACTTTC. Amino acids: CASSFGTPVSGANVLTF. V and J are TRBV7-6 and TRBJ2-6; possibly TRBD2 for D (6 bases). V shed 3 bases and J shed 0 bases, with 12 bases lying between them. Germline V gene sequence: CDR1 SGHVS, CDR2 FNYEAQ. The CDR3 covers 17 residues.

The V and J genes are TRBV7-2 and TRBJ2-3; D is unresolved. This CDR3 comprises 16 residues. CDR1 and CDR2 from the germline V gene are SGHTA and FQGNSA. The V end lost 0 bases, the J end lost 2 bases, and 12 bases lay between the germline ends. This CDR3 is CASSLAALRLTDTQYF. For the CDR3, the DNA is TGTGCCAGCAGCTTAGCAGCCTTGCGGCTCACAGATACGCAGTATTTT.

The chain combines TRBV4-1 with TRBJ1-6, with 9 bases fitting TRBD1. The length of the CDR3 is 15 residues. The V gene end was trimmed by 1 base and the J gene end by 9 bases; junction bases not matched to a gene: 4. Germline-derived CDR1 and CDR2 are MGHRA and YSYEKL. This chain's CDR3 is CASSQAGTGTSPLHF. CDR3 nucleotide sequence: TGCGCCAGCAGCCAAGCCGGGACAGGGACTTCACCCCTCCACTTT.

The chain combines TRBV11-3 with TRBJ2-2; tentatively, D is TRBD2 (5 bases). Germline assignment: CDR1 SGHNT and CDR2 YENEEA. This CDR3 comprises 13 residues. V was pared by 5 bases and J by 7 bases, with 11 bases between. CDR3: CASSLGVLGELFF. CDR3 in DNA: TGTGCCAGCAGCCTCGGGGTCCTCGGGGAGCTGTTTTTT. Combining the CDR3 with reference TRBV11-3 and TRBJ2-2 gives the whole variable domain EAGVVQSPRYKIIEKKQPVAFWCNPISGHNTLYWYLQNLGQGPELLIRYENEEAVDDSQLPKDRFSAERLKGVDSTLKIQPAELGDSAVYLCASSLGVLGELFFGEGSRLTVL.

The chain links TRBV10-3 to TRBJ2-7, with 9 bases identical to TRBD1. J gave up 5 bases and V 7 bases, and 9 bases lay outside the gene matches. Per the germline V gene, CDR1 is ENHRY and CDR2 is SYGVKD. CDR3 length: 14 residues. This chain's CDR3 is CAITRDREFDEQYF. CDR3 sequence (DNA): TGTGCCATCACCCGGGACAGGGAATTTGACGAGCAGTACTTC.

The chain joins TRBV5-1 to TRBJ2-5, with 7 bases matching TRBD2. This CDR3 comprises 16 residues. Trimming took 0 bases from V and 2 from J; bases not matched to a gene: 7. Germline CDR1 SGHRS, CDR2 YFSETQ. The CDR3 is CASSLVSGLRQETQYF. CDR3 bases: TGCGCCAGCAGCTTGGTATCGGGACTAAGACAAGAGACCCAGTACTTC.

This clone was seen only a few times. V usage is TRBV10-2 and J usage is TRBJ2-1; no definite D call. This CDR3 contains 13 residues. Germline CDR1 and CDR2: WSHSY and SAAADI. The germline V and J ends were trimmed by 6 bases and 4 bases, with 10 bases remaining between them. Written as DNA, the CDR3 is TGCGCCAGCAGACCCGACTCTTACAATGAGCAGTTCTTC. It translates to CASRPDSYNEQFF.

In DNA form, the CDR3 reads TGCGCCAGCAGCTTGAGACTAGGTGACACCGGGGAGCTGTTTTTT. Amino acids: CASSLRLGDTGELFF. The genes are TRBV5-1 and TRBJ2-2; D is possibly TRBD2 (6 bases). The CDR3 is 15 residues long. V was pared by 1 base and J by 3 bases, with 10 bases between. The germline V gene has CDR1 SGHRS and CDR2 YFSETQ.

This clone was counted a few times. J is TRBJ1-1 and V is TRBV18; D ambiguous. The germline V gene has CDR1 KGHSH and CDR2 LQKENI. The CDR3 sequence is 17 residues long. Trimming removed 2 bases at V and 6 bases at J, with 22 bases between. The CDR3 loop reads CASSPTDWSTRISEAFF. In DNA form, the CDR3 reads TGTGCCAGCTCACCAACGGATTGGTCGACACGGATCTCTGAAGCTTTCTTT.

The chain combines TRBV30 with TRBJ1-1, with D possibly being TRBD1 (5 bases). From germline, CDR1 is GTSNPN and CDR2 SVGIG (reference sequence). Between the trimmed V and J ends, which lost 2 bases and 3 bases, there was a span of 13 bases. This CDR3 is 14 amino acids long. This CDR3 reads CAWSSGYGYTEAFF. The CDR3, as DNA: TGTGCCTGGAGTTCAGGGTACGGGTACACTGAAGCTTTCTTT. The whole variable domain, filled in from reference TRBV30 and TRBJ1-1, reads SQTIHQWPATLVQPVGSPLSLECTVEGTSNPNLYWYRQAAGRGLQLLFYSVGIGQISSEVPQNLSASRPQDRQFILSSKKLLLSDSGFYLCAWSSGYGYTEAFFGQGTRLTVV.

This clone was observed a single time. The chain employs TRBV6-1 and TRBJ1-2; no definite D call. The V gene's germline CDR1 is MNHNS and CDR2 SASEGT. Trimming cost V 1 base and J 2 bases, with 8 bases left between them. This CDR3 has 14 amino acids. CDR3 amino acids: CASSEVARNYGYTF. The CDR3 region has the DNA TGTGCCAGCAGTGAAGTGGCCAGAAACTATGGCTACACCTTC.

The V gene is TRBV10-3, the J gene TRBJ2-3; 9 positions match TRBD2. Unmatched junction bases numbered 4, after V lost 6 bases and J lost 0 bases. Germline loops: CDR1 ENHRY, CDR2 SYGVKD. CDR3 length: 15 residues. CDR3 sequence: CAISSSGASTDTQYF. The DNA for the CDR3 is TGTGCCATCAGCTCTAGCGGGGCAAGCACAGATACGCAGTATTTT.

The CDR3 protein is CASRLASGGAETQYF. The CDR3 nucleotides are TGTGCCAGCAGGTTGGCTAGCGGGGGGGCGGAGACCCAGTACTTC. The chain couples TRBV11-3 to TRBJ2-5, with TRBD2 matching 12 bases. Germline CDR1 is SGHNT and CDR2 is YENEEA. The CDR3 has 15 amino acids. The V segment lost 6 bases and the J segment 5 bases; nucleotides outside the gene matches: 7. Full variable domain (outside the CDR3, taken from reference TRBV11-3 and TRBJ2-5): EAGVVQSPRYKIIEKKQPVAFWCNPISGHNTLYWYLQNLGQGPELLIRYENEEAVDDSQLPKDRFSAERLKGVDSTLKIQPAELGDSAVYLCASRLASGGAETQYFGPGTRLLVL.

The chain employs TRBV19 and TRBJ1-1, with D perhaps matching TRBD1 (6 bases). The CDR3 length is 14 residues. Germline CDR1 reads LNHDA; CDR2 reads SQIVND (reference sequence). The V and J ends lost 6 bases and 4 bases respectively, with 15 bases between them. The CDR3 reads CASRVGGIGTEAFF. CDR3 in DNA: TGTGCCAGTAGGGTAGGGGGAATTGGCACTGAAGCTTTCTTT.

The chain joins TRBV18 to TRBJ2-3; maybe TRBD1 (5 bases). The V end lost 0 bases, the J end lost 5 bases, and 9 bases lay between the germline ends. CDR1 and CDR2 (germline): KGHSH, LQKENI. The length of the CDR3 is 14 residues. The CDR3 DNA reads TGTGCCAGCTCACCACCCCCTCAGGGAGATACGCAGTATTTT. It is translated as CASSPPPQGDTQYF.

Only one count was recorded for this clone. The V call is TRBV2, the J call TRBJ1-5; D is ambiguous. Per germline, CDR1 SNHLY and CDR2 FYNNEI. The CDR3 extends over 14 amino acids. V shed 6 bases and J shed 3 bases, with 12 bases lying between them. The CDR3 coding sequence is TGTGCCAGCAGCCACGAGGGCTACAATCAGCCCCAGCATTTT. Its protein is CASSHEGYNQPQHF.

This sequence joins TRBV18 and TRBJ1-3; 7 bases align to TRBD1. The CDR3 length is 15 residues. Germline CDR1 is KGHSH and CDR2 is LQKENI. Losses at the gene ends were 3 bases for V and 0 bases for J; bases not matched to a gene: 2. Written as DNA, the CDR3 is TGTGCCAGCTCACCGACAGGGCACTCTGGAAACACCATATATTTT. This gives the protein CASSPTGHSGNTIYF.

This clone was picked up a small number of times. The chain uses TRBV19 and TRBJ1-2; D may be TRBD1 (5 bases). CDR1 and CDR2 (germline): LNHDA, SQIVND (reference sequence). The germline V and J ends were trimmed by 0 bases and 8 bases, with 10 bases remaining between them. This CDR3 is 13 amino acids long. CDR3 sequence (DNA): TGTGCCAGTAGTATAGAAGGTCGGGGGGGCTACACCTTC. This sequence encodes CASSIEGRGGYTF.

The CDR3 reads CASSPLMQTGRYSYEQYF. For the CDR3, the DNA is TGCGCCAGCAGCCCCTTAATGCAGACAGGCCGTTACTCCTACGAGCAGTACTTC. The rearrangement joins TRBV5-1 to TRBJ2-7, with a weak D call TRBD1 (6 bases). Germline V gives CDR1 SGHRS, CDR2 YFSETQ. Trimming removed 4 bases at V and 0 bases at J, with 23 bases between. The CDR3 is made up of 18 amino acids. Variable domain in full (rest from reference TRBV5-1 and TRBJ2-7): KAGVTQTPRYLIKTRGQQVTLSCSPISGHRSVSWYQQTPGQGLQFLFEYFSETQRNKGNFPGRFSGRQFSNSRSEMNVSTLELGDSALYLCASSPLMQTGRYSYEQYFGPGTRLTVT.

The sample holds one count of this clone. This chain connects TRBV6-5 to TRBJ1-1; D remains unclear. The V gene's germline CDR1 is MNHEY and CDR2 SVGAGI. The CDR3 totals 12 residues. V was cut by 8 bases and J by 0 bases, with 7 bases left in between. Here the CDR3 DNA reads TGTGCCAGCGGAGGGATGAACACTGAAGCTTTCTTT. Its protein product is CASGGMNTEAFF.

The chain joins TRBV4-3 to TRBJ1-4; D remains ambiguous. CDR3 size: 16 residues. The germline CDR1 and CDR2 sequences are LGHNA and YSLEER. V shed 1 base and J shed 0 bases, with 9 bases lying between them. This CDR3 reads CASSQAVVATNEKLFF. In DNA form, the CDR3 reads TGCGCCAGCAGCCAAGCTGTAGTTGCAACTAATGAAAAACTGTTTTTT.

The chain is built from TRBV7-2 and TRBJ2-1; 7 bases line up with TRBD1. The V segment lost 6 bases and the J segment 2 bases; nucleotides outside the gene matches: 10. This CDR3 has 16 residues. The germline gives CDR1 SGHTA, CDR2 FQGNSA. The CDR3 DNA sequence: TGTGCCAGCAGGGACCCAGGGGGTCTAACCTACAATGAGCAGTTCTTC. Translated: CASRDPGGLTYNEQFF.

The V call is TRBV27, the J call TRBJ1-2, with D perhaps matching TRBD1 (6 bases). V lost 4 bases to trimming and J lost 4 bases, with 16 bases between them. Per germline, CDR1 MNHEY and CDR2 SMNVEV (reference sequence). The CDR3 runs 15 residues. The CDR3 loop reads CASSSLRDKPYGYTF. As DNA, the CDR3 is TGTGCCAGCAGTTCTCTAAGGGACAAGCCCTATGGCTACACCTTC.

The CDR3 sequence: CASSPGLGGLGYGYTF. The CDR3 nucleotides read TGTGCCAGCAGCCCCGGGCTCGGGGGGCTGGGATATGGCTACACCTTC. The chain is built from TRBV7-2 and TRBJ1-2; tentative D call: TRBD1 (6 bases). The V gene lost 5 bases and the J gene lost 5 bases, with 21 bases spanning the gap. Germline-derived CDR1 and CDR2 are SGHTA and FQGNSA. There are 16 residues in the CDR3.

The chain joins TRBV7-2 to TRBJ1-5, with 7 positions matching TRBD1. The CDR3 is 14 amino acids. Germline CDR1 and CDR2: SGHTA and FQGNSA. V lost 5 bases and J lost 8; bases outside the gene matches: 9. As DNA, the CDR3 is TGTGCCAGCAGCCAAACAGGGGATGCGAAGCCCCAGCATTTT. Protein product: CASSQTGDAKPQHF.

The chain has TRBV5-6 and TRBJ2-2; maybe TRBD2 (5 bases). The CDR3 covers 15 residues. V lost 2 bases, J lost 3 bases, and 11 bases lay in between. The germline CDR1 and CDR2 sequences are SGHDT and YYEEEE. The CDR3 DNA reads TGTGCCAGCAGCTTTTCCGGGGTTGACACCGGGGAGCTGTTTTTT. As protein: CASSFSGVDTGELFF.

The chain has TRBV6-6 and TRBJ1-6; the match to TRBD1 covers 10 bases. This CDR3 is built from 15 residues. Germline CDR1 MNHNY, CDR2 SVGAGI (reference sequence). Trimming took 5 bases from V and 7 from J; bases not matched to a gene: 5. CDR3: CASSLGTGANSPLHF. The CDR3 DNA follows: TGTGCCAGCAGTCTAGGGACAGGGGCGAATTCACCCCTCCACTTT.